The 9 T cell receptor beta chains below were found in one sample sequenced in a study of shared clonotypes between healthy human individuals. Sequencing was performed with immunoSEQ multiplex PCR; in TCRdb, only in-frame clones are kept and a portion is missing. Among hundreds of thousands of clones listed, 73% were seen once. The sequencing input was memory CD4+ T cells sorted from blood. Subset indicated: CD45RA-negative fraction. The source is a woman aged 25 to 39 in good health.

This sequence joins TRBV4-2 and TRBJ2-7; no definite D call. CDR1 is LGHNA and CDR2 is YNFKEQ in the germline V gene. This CDR3 spans 15 amino acids. V lost 1 base and J lost 7, with 17 bases in between. The CDR3 reads CASSQGSGPYGEQYF. CDR3 sequence (DNA): TGTGCCAGCAGCCAAGGTTCAGGCCCCTACGGGGAGCAGTACTTC.

As regards this clone: With a far larger clone one base away, a read error is the likely cause. The J gene is TRBJ2-5, the V gene TRBV28; perhaps TRBD2 as D (6 bases). The CDR3 is 13 residues long. CDR1 is MDHEN, CDR2 SYDVKM, per germline. Trimming removed 2 bases from V and 4 bases from J, with 8 bases in between. CDR3 bases: TGTGCCAGCAGTTTAGAGGGAGGAGAGACCCAGTACTTC. Amino acid sequence: CASSLEGGETQYF.

The gene calls are TRBV6-1 and TRBJ1-2; weak D call: TRBD1 (6 bases). Germline CDR1 is MNHNS and CDR2 is SASEGT. V was pared by 8 bases and J by 8 bases, with 12 bases between. The CDR3 contains 11 residues. CDR3 bases: TGTGCCAGCCGATCAGGGACAGGCTACACCTTC. Its protein product is CASRSGTGYTF.

The sample holds many counts of this clone. Other DNA sequences within the sample encode an identical CDR3. The chain carries TRBV5-1 and TRBJ2-1; D possibly corresponds to TRBD2 (6 bases). Germline V CDR1 and CDR2: SGHRS, YFSETQ. Trimming removed 1 base from V and 3 bases from J, with 11 bases in between. The CDR3 is 15 residues long. The CDR3, as DNA: TGCGCCAGCAGCTTGAGTAGCGGAGGCTACAATGAGCAGTTCTTC. The encoded protein is CASSLSSGGYNEQFF.

V and J are TRBV7-8 and TRBJ2-1; 10 bases align to TRBD2. The CDR3 consists of 16 residues. Germline-derived CDR1 and CDR2 are SGHVS and FQNEAQ. V lost 5 bases, J lost 6 bases, and 10 bases stayed unmatched. CDR3 bases: TGTGCCAGCAGCCCCGGAGCGGGAGGGCGAGCCAATGAGCAGTTCTTC. This translates into CASSPGAGGRANEQFF.

The J gene is TRBJ2-5, the V gene TRBV11-2, with TRBD1 matching 12 bases. The junction had 6 bases not matched to a gene; V was cut back by 1 base and J by 6 bases. The length of the CDR3 is 16 residues. CDR1 and CDR2 from the germline V gene are SGHAT and FQNNGV. The CDR3 DNA reads TGTGCCAGCAGCTTAGCTGGGACAGGGGGCGCGCAGACCCAGTACTTC. It specifies CASSLAGTGGAQTQYF. The whole variable domain, filled in from reference TRBV11-2 and TRBJ2-5, reads EAGVAQSPRYKIIEKRQSVAFWCNPISGHATLYWYQQILGQGPKLLIQFQNNGVVDDSQLPKDRFSAERLKGVDSTLKIQPAKLEDSAVYLCASSLAGTGGAQTQYFGPGTRLLVL.

For this clone: Other DNA variants within this sample encode the same CDR3. This chain connects TRBV7-2 to TRBJ1-1; D call uncertain. The CDR3 spans 13 residues. Trimming cost V 1 base and J 0 bases, with 3 bases left between them. The V gene's germline CDR1 is SGHTA and CDR2 FQGNSA. The CDR3 here is CASSLVLNTEAFF. The CDR3 region has the DNA TGTGCCAGCAGCTTAGTGTTGAACACTGAAGCTTTCTTT.

This rearrangement joins TRBV2 to TRBJ2-7; D tentatively fits TRBD1 or TRBD2 (5 bases each). With 5 bases removed from V and 2 bases from J, the gap between germline ends came to 13 bases. CDR3 size: 14 residues. Germline-derived CDR1 and CDR2 are SNHLY and FYNNEI. The chain's CDR3 is CASSKWSGPYEQYF. The CDR3 nucleotides read TGTGCCAGCAGTAAGTGGTCGGGACCCTACGAGCAGTACTTC.

This rearrangement joins TRBV29-1 to TRBJ2-1; D remains ambiguous. The CDR3 totals 13 residues. The germline CDR1 and CDR2 sequences are SQVTM and ANQGSEA. V was trimmed by 6 bases and J by 2 bases, leaving 11 bases between them. Here the CDR3 reads CSVQPVAYNEQFF. The CDR3 nucleotides are TGCAGCGTCCAGCCAGTAGCCTACAATGAGCAGTTCTTC.